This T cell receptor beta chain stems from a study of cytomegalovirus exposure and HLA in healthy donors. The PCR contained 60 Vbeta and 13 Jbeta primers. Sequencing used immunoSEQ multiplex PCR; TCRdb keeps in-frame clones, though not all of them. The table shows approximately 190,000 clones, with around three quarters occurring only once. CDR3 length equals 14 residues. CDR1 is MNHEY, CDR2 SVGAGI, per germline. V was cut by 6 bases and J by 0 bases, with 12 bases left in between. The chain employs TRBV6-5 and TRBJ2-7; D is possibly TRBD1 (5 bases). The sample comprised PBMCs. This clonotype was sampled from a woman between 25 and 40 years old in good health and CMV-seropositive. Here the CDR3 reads CASRPQDSSYEQYF. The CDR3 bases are TGTGCCAGCAGGCCACAGGATAGCTCCTACGAGCAGTACTTC.